Presented here are 17 T cell receptor beta chains from one specimen sequenced in a study of tumor-infiltrating lymphocytes in primary liver carcinoma. Researchers drew blood RNA from unsorted whole blood and extracted germline DNA as well. From approximately 0.5 ug of total RNA, TCR beta-specific cDNA was reverse-transcribed using a constant-region primer. Employing slightly modified ARM-PCR, three nested multiplex PCR rounds were run, and these gave rise to the TCR beta libraries. TRBV1-TRBV30 forward primers paired with a C-beta reverse primer were used in the first two PCR rounds, which ran approximately 10 cycles each. TCRdb fed the multiplex PCR reads into MiXCR, producing one record per CDR3 protein. This table holds around 330,000 distinct CDR3 sequences, almost 60% found once. The sequencing sample was made of peripheral blood. Source of these receptors: a woman in her 30s with primary liver carcinoma and hepatitis B virus infection.

On this clonotype: This may arise from a read error, as a much more abundant clone is one base away. This chain uses TRBV12-3 or TRBV12-4 with TRBJ2-1; TRBD1 or TRBD2 may be the D gene (7 bases each). This CDR3 spans 16 amino acids. Deletions cut 4 bases from V and 9 bases from J, with 22 bases between. The CDR3 here is CASSSYGRGGISEQFF. DNA for the CDR3: TGTGCCAGCAGTTCGTATGGCAGGGGGGGTATCAGTGAGCAGTTCTTC.

V gene TRBV7-8 combines with J gene TRBJ2-1; 12 bases are shared with TRBD2. J gave up 8 bases and V 4 bases, and 6 bases lay outside the gene matches. CDR1 and CDR2 (germline): SGHVS, FQNEAQ. This CDR3 is 15 amino acids long. The DNA of the CDR3 is TGTGCCAGCAGCTCCACTAGCGGGAGGAAATATGAGCAGTTCTTC. Translated: CASSSTSGRKYEQFF.

This clonotype was picked up many times. CDR3 loop: CASSLAPGQPQHF. CDR3 nucleotides: TGTGCCAGCAGCTTAGCCCCGGGTCAGCCCCAGCATTTT. V usage is TRBV11-3 and J usage is TRBJ1-5; D gene uncertain. CDR1 is SGHNT and CDR2 is YENEEA in the germline V gene. V lost 1 base and J lost 6, with 7 bases in between. The CDR3 has 13 amino acids. The whole variable domain, remainder taken from reference TRBV11-3 and TRBJ1-5, is EAGVVQSPRYKIIEKKQPVAFWCNPISGHNTLYWYLQNLGQGPELLIRYENEEAVDDSQLPKDRFSAERLKGVDSTLKIQPAELGDSAVYLCASSLAPGQPQHFGDGTRLSIL.

As concerns this clonotype: Possible read error: a much larger clone is one base away. The gene calls are TRBV4-1 and TRBJ2-3; D may match TRBD1 or TRBD2 (6 bases each). CDR3 length: 17 residues. The germline CDR1 and CDR2 sequences are MGHRA and YSYEKL. The CDR3 nucleotides are TGCGTCAGCAGCCATGACCGTTCTCGGGGGCTGACAGATACGCAGTATTTT. Its translation is CVSSHDRSRGLTDTQYF.

The table lists this clonotype with a count of one. The rearrangement joins TRBV28 to TRBJ2-4; TRBD1 agrees at 9 bases. The length of the CDR3 is 15 residues. V was clipped by 4 bases and J by 5 bases; unmatched bases: 6. Per germline, CDR1 MDHEN and CDR2 SYDVKM. CDR3 amino acids: CASSSPGTGQNIQYF. CDR3 nucleotides: TGTGCCAGCAGTTCCCCGGGGACAGGGCAAAACATTCAGTACTTC.

This clonotype has ten or more counts. The chain uses TRBV6-5 and TRBJ2-2, with D possibly matching TRBD1 (7 bases). Trimming removed 6 bases at V and 4 bases at J, with 18 bases between. Germline values: CDR1 MNHEY, CDR2 SVGAGI. The CDR3 contains 16 residues. CDR3 sequence reads: CASRLWGDSFTGELFF. The CDR3 DNA reads TGTGCCAGCAGGCTATGGGGGGACAGTTTCACCGGGGAGCTGTTTTTT.

A remark on this clonotype: Here the CDR3 omits its conserved ending phenylalanine or tryptophan, so a read error is the likely source. The chain is built from TRBV11-2 and TRBJ1-1, with D unresolved. CDR1 SGHAT and CDR2 FQNNGV come from the germline V gene. V was shortened by 3 bases and J by 1 base, with 6 bases between the two germline ends. The CDR3 has 13 amino acids. For the CDR3, the DNA is TGTGCCAGCAGCTTGACCGGGAACACTGAAGCTTTCTGT. Protein sequence: CASSLTGNTEAFC.

Concerning this clonotype: A single base separates this from a much larger clone, so it may be a read error. The chain links TRBV6-5 to TRBJ2-2; D tentatively fits TRBD1 or TRBD2 (5 bases each). This CDR3 is 15 amino acids long. Germline CDR1 and CDR2: MNHEY and SVGAGI. CDR3 sequence: CASSPGTTNTGELCF. Written as DNA, the CDR3 is TGTGCCAGCAGTCCCGGGACGACCAACACCGGGGAGCTGTGTTTT.

A note on this clonotype: The junction differs from germline at one of its ends, possibly a read error. This chain uses TRBV11-2 with TRBJ2-4, with a weak D call TRBD1 (6 bases). The length of the CDR3 is 15 residues. Germline V CDR1 and CDR2: SGHAT, FQNNGV. The CDR3 sequence is CAGRVGAGAKNIQYF. As DNA, the CDR3 is TGTGCCGGCAGGGTGGGGGCGGGAGCCAAAAACATTCAGTACTTC.

The V and J genes are TRBV28 and TRBJ2-7, with 9 positions matching TRBD2. Germline trimming cut 9 bases from V and 6 bases from J; bases unmatched to any gene: 12. Per the germline V gene, CDR1 is MDHEN and CDR2 is SYDVKM. The CDR3 is made up of 14 amino acids. CDR3 loop: CASSLLAGSGEQYF. CDR3 DNA: TGTGCCAGTAGCCTCCTAGCGGGGAGTGGCGAGCAGTACTTC. The full variable domain, completed using reference TRBV28 and TRBJ2-7, is DVKVTQSSRYLVKRTGEKVFLECVQDMDHENMFWYRQDPGLGLRLIYFSYDVKMKEKGDIPEGYSVSREKKERFSLILESASTNQTSMYLCASSLLAGSGEQYFGPGTRLTVT.

The V gene is TRBV5-5, the J gene TRBJ2-3, with TRBD2 identical over 9 bases. The CDR3 is 15 amino acids. CDR1 is SGHKS and CDR2 is YYEKEE in the germline V gene (reference sequence). V shed 1 base, J shed 4 bases, and the junction held 4 bases outside the gene matches. The CDR3: CASSLFSGSADTQYF. The CDR3 nucleotides are TGTGCCAGCAGCTTGTTTAGCGGGAGTGCAGATACGCAGTATTTT.

V usage is TRBV6-5 and J usage is TRBJ2-5, with 11 bases matching TRBD2. There are 15 residues in the CDR3. Trimming removed 4 bases from V and 5 bases from J; junction bases left unmatched: 6. CDR1 and CDR2 (germline): MNHEY, SVGAGI. The CDR3 loop is CASSSIAGGEETQYF. In DNA, the CDR3 is TGTGCCAGCAGTTCAATAGCGGGAGGGGAGGAGACCCAGTACTTC.

The chain is built from TRBV12-3 or TRBV12-4 and TRBJ2-2; 7 positions match TRBD2. V shed 8 bases and J 4 bases; nucleotides not matched to a gene: 13. The CDR3 is 16 amino acids. CDR3 sequence reads: CASSHVRIAGTGELFF. For the CDR3, the DNA is TGTGCCAGCTCCCACGTGAGGATAGCGGGCACCGGGGAGCTGTTTTTT.

In the case of this clonotype: A much larger clone lies one base from this, so it may be a read error. The chain carries TRBV6-6 and TRBJ1-1; 10 bases align to TRBD1. The CDR3 runs 14 residues. Germline CDR1 and CDR2: MNHNY and SVGAGI (reference sequence). CDR3 loop: CASRLTGGKTEVFF. As DNA, the CDR3 is TGTGCCAGCAGATTGACAGGGGGCAAGACTGAAGTTTTCTTT.

About this clonotype: A read error may produce the germline difference seen at one junction end. CDR3: CAGSFVSGTNTQYF. CDR3 nucleotides: TGTGCCGGCAGTTTTGTTAGCGGGACAAATACGCAGTATTTT. The chain employs TRBV4-2 and TRBJ2-3; 8 bases line up with TRBD2. This CDR3 is 14 amino acids long. CDR1 is LGHNA and CDR2 is YNFKEQ in the germline V gene.

The chain uses TRBV4-1 and TRBJ2-3; unclear D gene. From germline, CDR1 is MGHRA and CDR2 YSYEKL. The CDR3 sequence is 15 residues long. Trimming removed 4 bases at V and 4 bases at J, with 15 bases between. CDR3 bases: TGCGCCAGCAGCCGCGGTGCGTCCGGGCCAGATACGCAGTATTTT. Its protein product is CASSRGASGPDTQYF.

Of note for this clonotype: At one end the junction does not follow the germline gene, possibly because of a read error. V and J are TRBV11-2 and TRBJ2-1, with D perhaps TRBD2 (6 bases). The CDR3 runs 17 residues. Germline V gene sequence: CDR1 SGHAT, CDR2 FQNNGV. The CDR3, as DNA: TGTGCCAGTAGCTCCCGCGGCGGGGTACACTCCTTCAATGAGCAGTTCTTC. Translation gives CASSSRGGVHSFNEQFF.